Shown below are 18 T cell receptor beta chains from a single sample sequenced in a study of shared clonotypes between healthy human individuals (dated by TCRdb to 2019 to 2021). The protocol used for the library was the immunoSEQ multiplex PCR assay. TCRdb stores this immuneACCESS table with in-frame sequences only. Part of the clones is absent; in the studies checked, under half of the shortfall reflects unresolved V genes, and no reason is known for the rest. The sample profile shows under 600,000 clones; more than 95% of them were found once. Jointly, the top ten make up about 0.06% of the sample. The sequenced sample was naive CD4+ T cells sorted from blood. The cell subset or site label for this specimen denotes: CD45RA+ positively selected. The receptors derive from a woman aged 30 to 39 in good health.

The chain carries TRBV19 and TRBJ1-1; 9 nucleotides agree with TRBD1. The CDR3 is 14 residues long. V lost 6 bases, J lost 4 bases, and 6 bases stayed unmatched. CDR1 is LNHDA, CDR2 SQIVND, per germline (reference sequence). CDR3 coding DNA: TGTGCCAGTAGCCCTTGGACAGGGGCCACTGAAGCTTTCTTT. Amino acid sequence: CASSPWTGATEAFF. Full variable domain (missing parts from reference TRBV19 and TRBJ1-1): DGGITQSPKYLFRKEGQNVTLSCEQNLNHDAMYWYRQDPGQGLRLIYYSQIVNDFQKGDIAEGYSVSREKKESFPLTVTSAQKNPTAFYLCASSPWTGATEAFFGQGTRLTVV.

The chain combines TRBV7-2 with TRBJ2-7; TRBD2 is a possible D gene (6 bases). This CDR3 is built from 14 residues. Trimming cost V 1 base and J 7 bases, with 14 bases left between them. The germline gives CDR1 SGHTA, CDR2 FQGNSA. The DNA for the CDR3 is TGTGCCAGCAGCTTAGGAATCCGGGGGAGAGAGCAGTACTTC. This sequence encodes CASSLGIRGREQYF. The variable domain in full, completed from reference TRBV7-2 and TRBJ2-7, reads GAGVSQSPSNKVTEKGKDVELRCDPISGHTALYWYRQSLGQGLEFLIYFQGNSAPDKSGLPSDRFSAERTGGSVSTLTIQRTQQEDSAVYLCASSLGIRGREQYFGPGTRLTVT.

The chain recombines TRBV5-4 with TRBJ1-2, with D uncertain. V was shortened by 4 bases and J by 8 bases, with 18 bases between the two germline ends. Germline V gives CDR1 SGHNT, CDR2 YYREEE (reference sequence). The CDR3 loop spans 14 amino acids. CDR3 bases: TGTGCCAGCAGCCGGAGCCGGCTTCTGGAGGGCTACACCTTC. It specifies CASSRSRLLEGYTF.

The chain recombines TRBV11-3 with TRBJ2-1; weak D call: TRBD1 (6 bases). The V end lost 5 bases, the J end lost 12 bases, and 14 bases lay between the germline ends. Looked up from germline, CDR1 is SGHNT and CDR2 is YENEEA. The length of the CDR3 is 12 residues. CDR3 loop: CASSPIQGRQFF. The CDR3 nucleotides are TGTGCCAGCAGCCCAATTCAGGGGCGGCAGTTCTTC.

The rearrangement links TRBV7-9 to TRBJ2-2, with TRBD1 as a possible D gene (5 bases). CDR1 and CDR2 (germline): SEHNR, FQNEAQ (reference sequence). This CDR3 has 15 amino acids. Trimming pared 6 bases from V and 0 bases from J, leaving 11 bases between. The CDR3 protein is CASSNRTTNTGELFF. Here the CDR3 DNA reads TGTGCCAGCAGTAACAGGACAACGAACACCGGGGAGCTGTTTTTT.

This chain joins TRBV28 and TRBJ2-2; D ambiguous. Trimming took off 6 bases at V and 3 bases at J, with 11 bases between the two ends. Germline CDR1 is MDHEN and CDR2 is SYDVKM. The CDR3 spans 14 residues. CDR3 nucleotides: TGTGCCAGCAGATCTGGGTCCGACACCGGGGAGCTGTTTTTT. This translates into CASRSGSDTGELFF.

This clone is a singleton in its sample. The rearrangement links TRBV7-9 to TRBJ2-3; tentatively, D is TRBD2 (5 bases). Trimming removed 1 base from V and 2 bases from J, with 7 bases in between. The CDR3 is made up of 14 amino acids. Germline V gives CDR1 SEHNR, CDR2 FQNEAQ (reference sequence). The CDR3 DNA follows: TGTGCCAGCAGCTTAGAGGACTTCACAGATACGCAGTATTTT. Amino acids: CASSLEDFTDTQYF.

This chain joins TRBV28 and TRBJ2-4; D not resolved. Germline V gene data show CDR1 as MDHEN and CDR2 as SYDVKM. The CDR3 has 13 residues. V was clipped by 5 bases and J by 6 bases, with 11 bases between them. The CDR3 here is CASSLETSNIQYF. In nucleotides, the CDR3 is TGTGCCAGCAGTCTAGAGACTTCAAACATTCAGTACTTC. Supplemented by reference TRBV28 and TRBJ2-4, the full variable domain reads DVKVTQSSRYLVKRTGEKVFLECVQDMDHENMFWYRQDPGLGLRLIYFSYDVKMKEKGDIPEGYSVSREKKERFSLILESASTNQTSMYLCASSLETSNIQYFGAGTRLSVL.

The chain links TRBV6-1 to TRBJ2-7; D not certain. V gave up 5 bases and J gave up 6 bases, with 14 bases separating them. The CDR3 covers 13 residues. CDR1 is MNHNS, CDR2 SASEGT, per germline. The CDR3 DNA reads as TGTGCCAGCAGTAATCTTGGCTCGGGCGAGCAGTACTTC. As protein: CASSNLGSGEQYF.

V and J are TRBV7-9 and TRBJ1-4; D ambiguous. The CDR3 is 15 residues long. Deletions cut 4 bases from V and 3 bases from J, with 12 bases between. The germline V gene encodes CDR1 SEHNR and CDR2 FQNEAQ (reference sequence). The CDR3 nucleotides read TGTGCCAGCAGCTCCCCCGCGGGATCTAATGAAAAACTGTTTTTT. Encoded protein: CASSSPAGSNEKLFF.

In DNA, the CDR3 is TGCGCCAGCAGCGTAGGACAGGGGAAAGAGACCCAGTACTTC. This encodes CASSVGQGKETQYF. The chain carries TRBV5-1 and TRBJ2-5, with 9 bases matching TRBD1. CDR1 and CDR2 (germline): SGHRS, YFSETQ. J gave up 3 bases and V 4 bases, and 4 bases lay outside the gene matches. There are 14 residues in the CDR3.

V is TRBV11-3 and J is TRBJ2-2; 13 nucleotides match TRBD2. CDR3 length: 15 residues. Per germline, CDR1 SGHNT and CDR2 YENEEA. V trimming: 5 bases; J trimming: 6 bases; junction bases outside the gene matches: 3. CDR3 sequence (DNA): TGTGCCAGCAGCCGGACTAGCGGGAGCTCCGGGGAGCTGTTTTTT. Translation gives CASSRTSGSSGELFF. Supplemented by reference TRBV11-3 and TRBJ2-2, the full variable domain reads EAGVVQSPRYKIIEKKQPVAFWCNPISGHNTLYWYLQNLGQGPELLIRYENEEAVDDSQLPKDRFSAERLKGVDSTLKIQPAELGDSAVYLCASSRTSGSSGELFFGEGSRLTVL.

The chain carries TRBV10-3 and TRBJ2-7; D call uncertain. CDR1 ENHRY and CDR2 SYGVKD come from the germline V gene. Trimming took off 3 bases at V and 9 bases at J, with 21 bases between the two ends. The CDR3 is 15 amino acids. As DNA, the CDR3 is TGTGCCATCAGTGAACGAAATAGAGGCTTTATTGGGCAGTACTTC. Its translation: CAISERNRGFIGQYF.

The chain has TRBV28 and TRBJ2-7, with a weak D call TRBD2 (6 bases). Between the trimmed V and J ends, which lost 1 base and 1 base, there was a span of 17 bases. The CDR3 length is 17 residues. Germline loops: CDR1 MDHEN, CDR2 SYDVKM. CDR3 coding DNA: TGTGCCAGCAGTTTATTATCATTGTCTAGCGCATCCTACGAGCAGTACTTC. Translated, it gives CASSLLSLSSASYEQYF.

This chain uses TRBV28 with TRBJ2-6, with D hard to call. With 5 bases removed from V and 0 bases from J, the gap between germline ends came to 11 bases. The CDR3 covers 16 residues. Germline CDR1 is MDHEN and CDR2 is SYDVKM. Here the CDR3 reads CASSLELFSGANVLTF. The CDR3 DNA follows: TGTGCCAGCAGTCTGGAATTGTTCTCTGGGGCCAACGTCCTGACTTTC.

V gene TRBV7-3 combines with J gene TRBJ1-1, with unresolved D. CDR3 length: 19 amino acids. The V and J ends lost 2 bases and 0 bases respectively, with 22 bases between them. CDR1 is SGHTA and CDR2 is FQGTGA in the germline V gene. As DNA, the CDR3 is TGTGCCAGCAGCTTAGTCCCCCTAGGTCAGTGGAGCATGAACACTGAAGCTTTCTTT. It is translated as CASSLVPLGQWSMNTEAFF.

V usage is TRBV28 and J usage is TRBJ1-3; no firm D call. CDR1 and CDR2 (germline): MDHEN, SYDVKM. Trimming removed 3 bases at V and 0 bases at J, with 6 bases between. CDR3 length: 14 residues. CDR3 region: CASSFRSSGNTIYF. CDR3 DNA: TGTGCCAGCAGTTTCCGAAGCTCTGGAAACACCATATATTTT. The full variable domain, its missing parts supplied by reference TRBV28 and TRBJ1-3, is DVKVTQSSRYLVKRTGEKVFLECVQDMDHENMFWYRQDPGLGLRLIYFSYDVKMKEKGDIPEGYSVSREKKERFSLILESASTNQTSMYLCASSFRSSGNTIYFGEGSWLTVV.

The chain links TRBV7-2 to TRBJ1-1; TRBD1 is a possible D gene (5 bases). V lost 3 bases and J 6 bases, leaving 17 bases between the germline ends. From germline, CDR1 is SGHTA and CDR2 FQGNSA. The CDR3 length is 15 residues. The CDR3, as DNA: TGTGCCAGCAGCTTTTTCGGGAGAGGGGAGTCTGAAGCTTTCTTT. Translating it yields CASSFFGRGESEAFF.